Included here is one T cell receptor (beta chain) sequence, with context. CDR3 length equals 16 residues. The germline V gene has CDR1 SGHNT and CDR2 YYREEE (reference sequence). V shed 5 bases and J 7 bases; nucleotides not matched to a gene: 15. Libraries were prepared by immunoSEQ multiplex PCR; TCRdb keeps only in-frame clonotypes and omits some of them. This sample carries around 40,000 clones, approximately 94% of them seen once, and the ten largest clones take around 0.58%. These data are taken from a study of T cell changes during pregnancy in multiple sclerosis. The specimen was CD4+ T cells from peripheral blood mononuclear cells, collected in the third trimester of pregnancy. V usage is TRBV5-4 and J usage is TRBJ2-5, with 9 bases fitting TRBD1. The TCR comes from a female donor with multiple sclerosis, enrolled in a pregnancy study. CDR3 in amino acids: CASSSKDRGRIGTQYF. CDR3 DNA sequence: TGTGCCAGCAGTTCCAAGGACAGGGGTCGGATTGGGACCCAGTACTTC. Full variable domain (outside the CDR3, taken from reference TRBV5-4 and TRBJ2-5): ETGVTQSPTHLIKTRGQQVTLRCSSQSGHNTVSWYQQALGQGPQFIFQYYREEENGRGNFPPRFSGLQFPNYSSELNVNALELDDSALYLCASSSKDRGRIGTQYFGPGTRLLVL.